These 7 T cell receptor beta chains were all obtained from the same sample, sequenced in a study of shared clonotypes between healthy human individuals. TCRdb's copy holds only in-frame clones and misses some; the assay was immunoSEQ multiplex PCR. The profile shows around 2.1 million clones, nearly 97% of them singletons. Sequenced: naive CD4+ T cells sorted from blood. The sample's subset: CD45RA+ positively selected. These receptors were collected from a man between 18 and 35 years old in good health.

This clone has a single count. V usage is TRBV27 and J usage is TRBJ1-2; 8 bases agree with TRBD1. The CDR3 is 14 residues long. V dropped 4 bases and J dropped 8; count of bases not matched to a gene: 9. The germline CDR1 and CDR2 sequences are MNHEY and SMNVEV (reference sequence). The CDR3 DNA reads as TGTGCCAGCAGTTCACCCCAGGGGGCTGGAGGCTACACCTTC. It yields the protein CASSSPQGAGGYTF.

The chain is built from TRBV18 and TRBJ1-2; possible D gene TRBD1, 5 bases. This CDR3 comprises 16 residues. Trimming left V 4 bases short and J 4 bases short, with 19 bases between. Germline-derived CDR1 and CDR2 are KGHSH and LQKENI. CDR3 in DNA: TGTGCCAGCTCACGGAGAGCGGGGGGAGAAGCCTATGGCTACACCTTC. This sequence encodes CASSRRAGGEAYGYTF. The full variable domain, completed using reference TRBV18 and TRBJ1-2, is NAGVMQNPRHLVRRRGQEARLRCSPMKGHSHVYWYRQLPEEGLKFMVYLQKENIIDESGMPKERFSAEFPKEGPSILRIQQVVRGDSAAYFCASSRRAGGEAYGYTFGSGTRLTVV.

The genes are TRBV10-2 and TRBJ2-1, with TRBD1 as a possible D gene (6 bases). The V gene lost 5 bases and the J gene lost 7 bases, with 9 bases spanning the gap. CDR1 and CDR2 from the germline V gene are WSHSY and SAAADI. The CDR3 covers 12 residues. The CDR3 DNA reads TGCGCCAGCAGTCCACAGGGAAATGAGCAGTTCTTC. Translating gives CASSPQGNEQFF.

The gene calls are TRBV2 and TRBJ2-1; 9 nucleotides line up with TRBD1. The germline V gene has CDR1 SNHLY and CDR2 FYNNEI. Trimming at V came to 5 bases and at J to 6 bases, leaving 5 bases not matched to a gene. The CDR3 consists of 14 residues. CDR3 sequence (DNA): TGTGCCAGCAGTTCCGGGACAGGGAGCAATGAGCAGTTCTTC. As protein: CASSSGTGSNEQFF.

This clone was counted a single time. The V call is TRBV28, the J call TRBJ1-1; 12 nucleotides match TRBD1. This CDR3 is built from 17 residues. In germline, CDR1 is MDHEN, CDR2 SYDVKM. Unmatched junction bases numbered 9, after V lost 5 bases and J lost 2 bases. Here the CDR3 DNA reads TGTGCCAGCAGTCCTTCGATCGGGACAGGGGGCAACACTGAAGCTTTCTTT. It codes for CASSPSIGTGGNTEAFF.

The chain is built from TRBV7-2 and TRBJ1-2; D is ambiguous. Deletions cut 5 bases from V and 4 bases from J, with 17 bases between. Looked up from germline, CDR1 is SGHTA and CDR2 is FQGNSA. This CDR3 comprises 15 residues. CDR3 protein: CASSPPPSHLYGYTF. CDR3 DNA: TGTGCCAGCAGCCCGCCTCCATCCCATCTCTATGGCTACACCTTC.

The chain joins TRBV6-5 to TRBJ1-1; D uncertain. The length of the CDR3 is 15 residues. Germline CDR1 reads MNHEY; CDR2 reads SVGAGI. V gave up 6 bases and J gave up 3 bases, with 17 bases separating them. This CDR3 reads CASRIGPGRDTEAFF. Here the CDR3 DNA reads TGTGCCAGCAGAATTGGACCTGGCCGGGACACTGAAGCTTTCTTT.